Detailed here is one TCR beta chain. These data come from a study of T cell clones after liver transplantation. Across the study: Tolerance: complete withdrawal held at least one year, liver enzymes staying within twice normal. Blood was drawn pre-transplant, before withdrawal, and after full or failed withdrawal.

The CDR3 runs to 13 residues. V was clipped by 4 bases and J by 1 base, with 10 bases between them. The V gene's germline CDR1 is GTSNPN and CDR2 SVGIG (reference sequence). Using immunoSEQ multiplex PCR, the repertoire was profiled, and TCRdb retains in-frame clones only, with some absent. The table has 55,000 or so clones, 71% seen once; the top ten hold about 15%. The rearrangement uses TRBV30 and TRBJ1-1; D unclear. Sequenced material: CD4+ T cells from blood, taken before liver transplant. The sequence came from a human donor who received a liver transplant. This CDR3 reads CAWIPAGNTEAFF. Here the CDR3 DNA reads TGTGCCTGGATCCCCGCAGGGAACACTGAAGCTTTCTTT.